This T cell receptor (beta chain) stems from a study of blood T cell repertoires in COVID-19. Study-level background: T cells, B-cell-depleted T cells, or PBMCs provided the cDNA or gDNA that served as material.

The J segment lost 6 bases and the V segment lost 5 bases, leaving 6 bases of the junction unmatched. The CDR3 sequence is 14 residues long. Germline CDR1 reads LGHNA; CDR2 reads YNFKEQ. Original methodology: Reference gene primer amplification gave estimated nucleated cell counts. Generated by immunoSEQ multiplex PCR, the TCRdb table keeps only in-frame clones and is missing some. V and J calls and clone size come straight from that table; D and trimming were deduced from the DNA. In the table there are about 350,000 clones, about 92% of which are singletons. Patients of the Seattle cohort, enrolled during active infection, were followed longitudinally.

The chain joins TRBV4-2 to TRBJ2-2; 7 nucleotides match TRBD1. This sequence originates from a woman aged 55-69 years with COVID-19, enrolled during active disease. Sequencing used peripheral blood. The CDR3 spells CASSDRVASGELFF. DNA of the CDR3: TGTGCCAGCAGCGACAGGGTGGCATCCGGGGAGCTGTTTTTT.